Listed here are 18 T cell receptor beta chains from one sample, sequenced in a study of response to subunit inactivated influenza vaccine. MiXCR, applied by TCRdb to the RT-PCR reads, yields one record per CDR3 protein. The data contain about 650,000 distinct CDR3 sequences, 14% of them singletons. Source: PBMCs from blood, taken less than 15 days before vaccination. The receptors originated from a man in his fifties or sixties who received an inactivated influenza vaccine.

At least ten counts were recorded for this clonotype. V is TRBV6-5 and J is TRBJ2-7; D not certain. The CDR3 is made up of 13 amino acids. Germline lookup yields CDR1 MNHEY and CDR2 SVGAGI. Trimming shortened V by 2 bases and J by 4 bases, and 9 bases separated the two germline ends. The CDR3 sequence: CASSYHLGYEQYF. The CDR3, as DNA: TGTGCCAGCAGTTACCATCTGGGATACGAGCAGTACTTC.

The chain employs TRBV20-1 and TRBJ1-2, with D tentatively TRBD1 (5 bases). CDR3 length: 12 amino acids. Germline V gives CDR1 DFQATT, CDR2 SNEGSKA (reference sequence). V was cut by 2 bases and J by 6 bases, with 10 bases left in between. In DNA form, the CDR3 reads TGCAGTGCTAGACGAGGGACCGATGGCTACACCTTC. Translation gives CSARRGTDGYTF.

This rearrangement joins TRBV6-6 to TRBJ2-7; D is unresolved. V was cut by 5 bases and J by 3 bases, with 11 bases left in between. There are 13 residues in the CDR3. The germline V gene has CDR1 MNHNY and CDR2 SVGAGI (reference sequence). The CDR3 bases are TGTGCCAGCAGTCCGCTAAAAAGCTACGAGCAGTACTTC. Translating it yields CASSPLKSYEQYF.

This clonotype came up many times. The chain links TRBV2 to TRBJ2-3; 9 bases are a match to TRBD2. The CDR3 runs 17 residues. CDR1 is SNHLY, CDR2 FYNNEI, per germline. V dropped 4 bases and J dropped 2; count of bases not matched to a gene: 10. The CDR3 protein is CASSGIAGDRHTDTQYF. The CDR3 DNA reads as TGTGCCAGCAGTGGGATAGCGGGAGACCGCCACACAGATACGCAGTATTTT. The complete variable domain, with remaining parts taken from reference TRBV2 and TRBJ2-3, reads EPEVTQTPSHQVTQMGQEVILRCVPISNHLYFYWYRQILGQKVEFLVSFYNNEISEKSEIFDDQFSVERPDGSNFTLKIRSTKLEDSAMYFCASSGIAGDRHTDTQYFGPGTRLTVL.

The rearrangement joins TRBV28 to TRBJ2-1; D unclear. V shed 4 bases and J shed 6 bases, with 16 bases lying between them. From germline, CDR1 is MDHEN and CDR2 SYDVKM. The CDR3 is made up of 15 amino acids. CDR3 residues: CASSSPGIMVNEQFF. CDR3 DNA: TGTGCCAGCAGTTCCCCAGGCATAATGGTCAATGAGCAGTTCTTC.

The chain uses TRBV4-3 and TRBJ1-1; D not certain. This CDR3 has 13 residues. Germline V CDR1 and CDR2: LGHNA, YSLEER. V shed 2 bases and J shed 3 bases, with 7 bases lying between them. This CDR3 reads CASSQYIDTEAFF. The CDR3 nucleotides read TGCGCCAGCAGCCAATACATAGACACTGAAGCTTTCTTT.

This chain uses TRBV12-3 or TRBV12-4 with TRBJ1-4; 9 bases map to TRBD1. The CDR3 has 12 residues. After removal of 7 bases from V and 12 bases from J, the junction contained 6 bases not matched to a gene. CDR3 nucleotide sequence: TGTGCCAGCAAAGGACAGGGGTCTGAACTGTTTTTT. Encoded protein: CASKGQGSELFF.

The chain recombines TRBV12-3 or TRBV12-4 with TRBJ2-7, with D hard to call. The CDR3 has 14 amino acids. Trimming removed 1 base from V and 0 bases from J, with 7 bases in between. CDR3: CASSLVRPSYEQYF. The CDR3 DNA sequence: TGTGCCAGCAGTTTAGTCCGTCCCTCCTACGAGCAGTACTTC.

This clonotype was seen ten or more times. The rearrangement links TRBV5-5 to TRBJ1-4; the match to TRBD1 covers 8 bases. This CDR3 is built from 16 residues. V shed 3 bases, J shed 0 bases, and the junction held 4 bases outside the gene matches. Per germline, CDR1 SGHKS and CDR2 YYEKEE (reference sequence). CDR3 residues: CASSSQGAPTNEKLFF. In DNA, the CDR3 is TGTGCCAGCAGCTCGCAGGGGGCACCAACTAATGAAAAACTGTTTTTT. Based on the CDR3 plus reference TRBV5-5 and TRBJ1-4, the full variable domain is DAGVTQSPTHLIKTRGQQVTLRCSPISGHKSVSWYQQVLGQGPQFIFQYYEKEERGRGNFPDRFSARQFPNYSSELNVNALLLGDSALYLCASSSQGAPTNEKLFFGSGTQLSVL.

This clonotype turned up a few times. The chain joins TRBV15 to TRBJ2-1; D uncertain. The V gene's germline CDR1 is LNHNV and CDR2 YYDKDF (reference sequence). The CDR3 contains 13 residues. The ends were cut back, 3 bases at V and 10 bases at J, with 13 bases in the middle. The DNA for the CDR3 is TGTGCCACCAGCAGTCTAGGCCGTTCCGAGCAGTTCTTC. Its protein product is CATSSLGRSEQFF. Full variable domain (remainder filled in from reference TRBV15 and TRBJ2-1): DAMVIQNPRYQVTQFGKPVTLSCSQTLNHNVMYWYQQKSSQAPKLLFHYYDKDFNNEADTPDNFQSRRPNTSFCFLDIRSPGLGDTAMYLCATSSLGRSEQFFGPGTRLTVL.

The genes are TRBV27 and TRBJ2-6, with no clear D. This CDR3 spans 17 amino acids. Trimming removed 1 base from V and 2 bases from J, with 12 bases in between. Germline V gene sequence: CDR1 MNHEY, CDR2 SMNVEV (reference sequence). The CDR3 loop is CASSLFLGITGANVLTF. CDR3 DNA sequence: TGTGCCAGCAGTTTATTTCTGGGGATCACTGGGGCCAACGTCCTGACTTTC.

This clonotype has ten or more counts. J is TRBJ2-3 and V is TRBV5-1; D remains ambiguous. V was cut by 0 bases and J by 2 bases, with 10 bases left in between. Germline-derived CDR1 and CDR2 are SGHRS and YFSETQ. There are 15 residues in the CDR3. The CDR3 loop is CASSLEPDSTDTQYF. DNA of the CDR3: TGCGCCAGCAGCTTGGAGCCAGATTCCACAGATACGCAGTATTTT.

V usage is TRBV10-3 and J usage is TRBJ2-5; D remains unclear. The germline V and J ends were trimmed by 3 bases and 3 bases, with 5 bases remaining between them. The CDR3 totals 12 residues. CDR1 and CDR2 (germline): ENHRY, SYGVKD. The chain's CDR3 is CAISDREETQYF. Here the CDR3 DNA reads TGTGCCATCAGTGACAGAGAAGAGACCCAGTACTTC.

A few counts support this clonotype. The gene calls are TRBV3-1 and TRBJ2-5; D is undetermined. This CDR3 comprises 15 residues. The germline V gene has CDR1 LGHDT and CDR2 YNNKEL (reference sequence). V lost 3 bases and J 5 bases, leaving 16 bases between the germline ends. The CDR3 bases are TGTGCCAGCAGCCACTCCTTCTCGGGTATGGAGACCCAGTACTTC. Translation: CASSHSFSGMETQYF.

In its sample, this clonotype was seen a few times. The V and J genes are TRBV20-1 and TRBJ1-3, with D uncertain. The CDR3 is 14 amino acids. CDR1 and CDR2 (germline): DFQATT, SNEGSKA (reference sequence). V shed 0 bases and J shed 0 bases, with 6 bases lying between them. The CDR3 loop is CSARDSRSGNTIYF. The CDR3 coding sequence is TGCAGTGCTAGAGACTCACGCTCTGGAAACACCATATATTTT.

This chain joins TRBV4-2 and TRBJ2-5, with a weak D call TRBD1 (5 bases). V lost 1 base and J 4 bases, leaving 13 bases between the germline ends. Germline V gives CDR1 LGHNA, CDR2 YNFKEQ. This CDR3 spans 15 amino acids. The DNA of the CDR3 is TGTGCCAGCAGCCAAGGGGGCGTTAGTCGAGAGACCCAGTACTTC. It translates to CASSQGGVSRETQYF.

V is TRBV12-3 or TRBV12-4 and J is TRBJ2-3; D gene ambiguous. CDR3 length: 14 residues. The V end was cut by 1 base, the J end by 4 bases, with 9 bases between. In DNA, the CDR3 is TGTGCCAGCAGTTTAGTTGAATTCTCAGATACGCAGTATTTT. It encodes CASSLVEFSDTQYF.

This clonotype occurred a few times. The genes are TRBV11-1 and TRBJ1-1; the match to TRBD1 covers 7 bases. The CDR3 runs 15 residues. V gave up 5 bases and J gave up 2 bases; unmatched junction bases: 8. Germline V gives CDR1 SGHAT, CDR2 FQDESV (reference sequence). CDR3 in amino acids: CASSASRQGNTEAFF. DNA of the CDR3: TGTGCCAGCAGCGCCTCCCGACAGGGCAACACTGAAGCTTTCTTT.